This paragraph covers one TCR beta chain sequence. Its antigen is not known. Per the study methods: Junction-only immunoSEQ data arrived without quality scores, meaning filtering differed. Clones were read by immunoSEQ multiplex PCR, and TCRdb kept only the in-frame ones, dropping some. V, J and clone size were drawn from that table, and D and trimming were deduced from the DNA. The sample has around 560,000 clones, 90% to 95% seen once; the top ten hold over 0.095%. CDR3 size: 14 residues. Germline CDR1 and CDR2: MNHEY and SMNVEV (reference sequence). The ends lost 6 bases at V and 6 bases at J; junction bases unmatched: 8. The sample is drawn from a study of shared clonotypes between healthy human individuals. Study details: CD4 naive cells filled three plates per donor, CD4 memory three, CD8 naive two and CD8 memory one. Study results and limitations: In a few donors, about 5% of naive CD4 clonotypes appeared in common.

Naive CD8 cells comprised CD45RO-negative, CCR7-positively selected cells, excluding terminally differentiated effector memory CD45RA+ cells. V usage is TRBV27 and J usage is TRBJ2-1, with 7 bases matching TRBD2. Sequenced material: naive CD8+ T cells sorted from blood. The sequence was collected from a woman in her twenties or thirties in good health. For the CDR3, the DNA is TGTGCCAGCAGGGCCGGGGGGTCCGGCAATGAGCAGTTCTTC. Translation: CASRAGGSGNEQFF.